This T cell receptor beta chain comes out of a study of shared clonotypes between healthy human individuals. On this clone itself: This same CDR3 is encoded by further DNA sequences in the sample.

CDR3 length: 11 amino acids. The ends were cut back, 6 bases at V and 2 bases at J, with 2 bases in the middle. Germline CDR1 is MGHDK and CDR2 is SYGVNS. Only in-frame clones appear in the TCRdb table, and some are missing; sequencing was by immunoSEQ multiplex PCR. The table lists some 2.3 million clones, approximately 93% of them singletons, with roughly 0.36% in the top ten. This sequence joins TRBV25-1 and TRBJ2-1; D uncertain. The source is a man between 18 and 35 years old in good health. Some clones in this sample may be carry-over from other donors' samples. The specimen was naive CD4+ T cells from PBMCs. As to subset: CD45RA+ positively selected. The CDR3 reads CASSAYNEQFF. The CDR3 DNA reads as TGTGCCAGCAGCGCCTACAATGAGCAGTTCTTC.